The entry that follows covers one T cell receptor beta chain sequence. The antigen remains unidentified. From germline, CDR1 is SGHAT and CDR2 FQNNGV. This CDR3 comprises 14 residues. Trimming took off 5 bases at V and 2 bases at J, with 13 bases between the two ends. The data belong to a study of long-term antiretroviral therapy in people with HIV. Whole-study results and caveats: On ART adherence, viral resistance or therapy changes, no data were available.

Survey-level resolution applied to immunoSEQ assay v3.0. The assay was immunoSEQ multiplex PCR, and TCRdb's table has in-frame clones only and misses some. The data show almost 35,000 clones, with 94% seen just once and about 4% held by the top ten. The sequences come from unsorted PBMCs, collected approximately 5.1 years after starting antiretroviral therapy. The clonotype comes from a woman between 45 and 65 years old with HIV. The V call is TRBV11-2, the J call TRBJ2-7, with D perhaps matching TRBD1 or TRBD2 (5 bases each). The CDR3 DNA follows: TGTGCCAGCAGCCTAACGGGACGGACCTACGAGCAGTACTTC. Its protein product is CASSLTGRTYEQYF. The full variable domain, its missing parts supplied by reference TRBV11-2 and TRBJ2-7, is EAGVAQSPRYKIIEKRQSVAFWCNPISGHATLYWYQQILGQGPKLLIQFQNNGVVDDSQLPKDRFSAERLKGVDSTLKIQPAKLEDSAVYLCASSLTGRTYEQYFGPGTRLTVT.